Listed below are T cell receptor beta chains from one sample, sequenced in a study of blood T cell repertoires in COVID-19. Libraries were prepared by immunoSEQ multiplex PCR; TCRdb keeps only in-frame clonotypes and omits some of them. The table records fewer than 350,000 clones, about nine tenths of them present only once. Source material: PBMCs or T cells enriched from blood (not recorded which). The receptor set was obtained from a woman between 35 and 50 years old with acute COVID-19. Each CDR3 is given with its conserved first and last residue. D genes are given only for firm matches. Rows may omit the clone size; those that give it use once, few, many or a size class.

size,D,J,V,DNA,CDR3
.,.,TRBJ1-2,TRBV5-1,TGCGCCAGCTTCCCCCAGCCTGGGGGGAACTATGGCTACACCTTC,CASFPQPGGNYGYTF
.,TRBD2,TRBJ2-7,TRBV29-1,TGCAGCGCCGACGGTGAAAGCGGGGGTACCTACGAGCAGTACTTC,CSADGESGGTYEQYF
.,.,TRBJ1-1,TRBV19,TGTGCCAGTAAAGGGACATCGATTTCTGGCACTGAAGCTTTCTTT,CASKGTSISGTEAFF
.,TRBD2,TRBJ2-5,TRBV6-5,TGTGCCAGCAATCGGGGGGGCGCCCCAGAGACCCAGTACTTC,CASNRGGAPETQYF
.,TRBD1,TRBJ1-3,TRBV10-3,TGTGCCATCTCAGGGGGTAACACCATATATTTT,CAISGGNTIYF
.,.,TRBJ1-1,TRBV6-5,TGTGCCACTAAGCGGGGGGCTGAAGCTTTCTTT,CATKRGAEAFF
.,.,TRBJ2-1,TRBV4-3,TGCGCCAGCAGCCAAGAGGTGAGCGGTAGCGGACTCTATGAGCAGTTCTTC,CASSQEVSGSGLYEQFF
.,.,TRBJ1-4,TRBV27,TGTGCCAGCAGTTATGCAGCAACTAATGAAAAACTGTTTTTT,CASSYAATNEKLFF
.,.,TRBJ2-1,TRBV6-6,TGTGCCAGCAGCCGAGAGATTGAGCAGTTCTTC,CASSREIEQFF
.,.,TRBJ1-2,TRBV30,TGTGCCTGGAGTCCCTCCGCTAACTATGGCTACACCTTC,CAWSPSANYGYTF
few,.,TRBJ1-3,TRBV6-1,TGTGCCAGCAGTGAAGTCGGCTTAGGGGACTCTGGAAACACCATATATTTT,CASSEVGLGDSGNTIYF
.,.,TRBJ1-1,TRBV6-5,TGTGCCAGCAGAGTGACAGGGAACACTGAAGCTTTCTTT,CASRVTGNTEAFF
.,TRBD2,TRBJ2-3,TRBV5-1,TGCGCCAGCAGTACCCGCGAGCGGGGGGGCACAGATACGCAGTATTTT,CASSTRERGGTDTQYF
.,TRBD1,TRBJ1-5,TRBV28,TGTGCCAGCAGTTTTTCCGGGACAGGGTATCAGCCCCAGCATTTT,CASSFSGTGYQPQHF
.,TRBD1,TRBJ1-2,TRBV19,TGTGCCACCAACTCTCAGGGGGCCATCTATGGCTACACCTTC,CATNSQGAIYGYTF
.,.,TRBJ2-1,TRBV3-1/TRBV3-2,TGTGCCAGCAGCCAAGTTTTTGGGGGCCATCACAATGAGCAGTTCTTC,CASSQVFGGHHNEQFF
.,TRBD1,TRBJ1-1,TRBV6-1,TGTGCCAGCAGTGAAGCTGGACAGGGGGCGGACACTGAAGCTTTCTTT,CASSEAGQGADTEAFF
.,.,TRBJ1-3,TRBV5-1,TGCGCCAGCAGCTTAACAGGGAGCTCTGGAAACACCATATATTTT,CASSLTGSSGNTIYF
once,TRBD1,TRBJ1-2,TRBV10-3,TGTGCCATCCGCGATCCGGGACAGAACTATGGCTACACCTTC,CAIRDPGQNYGYTF
.,.,TRBJ2-4,TRBV6-2/TRBV6-3,TGTGCCAGCAGTTACTCAGGGGTAGCCAAAAACATTCAGTACTTC,CASSYSGVAKNIQYF
.,.,TRBJ2-1,TRBV7-3,TGTGCCAGCATGGCGGCAAATGGGAATGAGCAGTTCTTC,CASMAANGNEQFF
.,TRBD1,TRBJ1-1,TRBV30,TGTGCCTGGACTAGGGACAGGGGATACTTAATGAACACTGAAGCTTTCTTT,CAWTRDRGYLMNTEAFF
.,TRBD1,TRBJ1-6,TRBV10-3,TGTGCCATCAGTCCGACAGGGTCGAATTCACCCCTCCACTTT,CAISPTGSNSPLHF
.,TRBD1,TRBJ1-1,TRBV5-1,TGCGCCAGCAGCCCAGGGGGCGCCAGCACTGAAGCTTTCTTT,CASSPGGASTEAFF
.,.,TRBJ1-3,TRBV9,TGTGCCAGCAGCGTAGGCGAGGGATCTTCTGGAAACACCATATATTTT,CASSVGEGSSGNTIYF
.,.,TRBJ2-7,TRBV3-1/TRBV3-2,TGTGCCAGCAGCCAAGATTGGACACACAATTCCTACTCCTACGAGCAGTACTTC,CASSQDWTHNSYSYEQYF
.,TRBD2,TRBJ2-7,TRBV4-2,TGTGCCAGCAGCCAAGATTCTAGCGGGAGTTGGTACGAGCAGTACTTC,CASSQDSSGSWYEQYF
.,.,TRBJ1-1,TRBV12-3/TRBV12-4,TGTGCCAGCAGACATGAACGGGGCACTGAAGCTTTCTTT,CASRHERGTEAFF
.,TRBD1,TRBJ2-3,TRBV5-1,TGCGCCAGCAGCCTCCAGGACAGGGCTAGCACAGATACGCAGTATTTT,CASSLQDRASTDTQYF
.,.,TRBJ1-1,TRBV11-2,TGTGCCAGCAGCTTAGTTTTGGCAGGGTTCGCTGAAGCTTTCTTT,CASSLVLAGFAEAFF
.,TRBD1,TRBJ1-1,TRBV11-3,TGTGCCAGCAGCCACCGGGGACAGGGGGAAAGGAACACTGAAGCTTTCTTT,CASSHRGQGERNTEAFF
once,TRBD1,TRBJ1-2,TRBV6-5,TGTGCCAGCAGGTTACGGGACAGGGGTATCTATGGCTACACCTTC,CASRLRDRGIYGYTF
.,TRBD1,TRBJ2-3,TRBV5-1,TGCGCCAGCAGCTTACAGGGGGCTATAGATACGCAGTATTTT,CASSLQGAIDTQYF
.,TRBD1,TRBJ1-2,TRBV11-2,TGTGCCAGCAGCTCCATTCGAGGGGGCTCGCCTTACTATGGCTACACCTTC,CASSSIRGGSPYYGYTF
.,.,TRBJ2-3,TRBV5-1,TGCGCCAGCAGGTTAGCGTCTAGCACAGATACGCAGTATTTT,CASRLASSTDTQYF
.,.,TRBJ1-2,TRBV21-1,TGTGCCAGCAGGAAAACTAACGAACAGTTCGACTATTCTAACTATGGCTACACCTTC,CASRKTNEQFDYSNYGYTF